This entry concerns a single T cell receptor (beta chain). V lost 5 bases to trimming and J lost 1 base; unmatched junction nucleotides: 7. The CDR3 has 15 amino acids. CDR1 and CDR2 from the germline V gene are MNHEY and SVGAGI. The authors' processing: Amplified reference gene primers provided the basis for estimating nucleated cell counts. Data came from immunoSEQ multiplex PCR; TCRdb stores just in-frame clones and leaves some out. V and J calls and clone size are those listed in that table; D and trimming were worked out from the DNA. The top ten clones hold more than 6.5% of a sample with more than 200,000 clones, around 83% of them seen once. The entry originates in a study of blood T cell repertoires in COVID-19. As for the study in general: Collection of acute and convalescent COVID-19 samples took place in the United States, Italy and Spain. From T cells, B-cell-depleted T cells, or PBMCs came the material, which was cDNA or gDNA.

The genes are TRBV6-5 and TRBJ1-1; 7 bases map to TRBD1. This TCR was sampled from a man in his forties with active or convalescent COVID-19. The sample was peripheral blood. The CDR3, as DNA: TGTGCCAGCAGTCCCGCAGCAGGGGGGAACACTGAAGCTTTCTTT. Protein product: CASSPAAGGNTEAFF.